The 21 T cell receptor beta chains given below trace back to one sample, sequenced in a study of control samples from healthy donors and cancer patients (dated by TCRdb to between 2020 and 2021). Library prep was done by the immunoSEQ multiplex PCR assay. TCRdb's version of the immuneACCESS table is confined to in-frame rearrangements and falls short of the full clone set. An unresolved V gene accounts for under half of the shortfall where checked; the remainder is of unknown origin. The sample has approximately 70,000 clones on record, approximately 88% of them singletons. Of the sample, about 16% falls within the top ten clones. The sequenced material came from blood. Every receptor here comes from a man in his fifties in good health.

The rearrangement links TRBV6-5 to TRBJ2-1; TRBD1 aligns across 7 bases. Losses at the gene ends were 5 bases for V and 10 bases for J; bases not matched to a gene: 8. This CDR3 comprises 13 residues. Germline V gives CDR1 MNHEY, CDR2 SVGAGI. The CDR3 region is CASSLNRDSEQFF. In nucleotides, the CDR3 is TGTGCCAGCAGTCTTAATCGGGACAGCGAGCAGTTCTTC.

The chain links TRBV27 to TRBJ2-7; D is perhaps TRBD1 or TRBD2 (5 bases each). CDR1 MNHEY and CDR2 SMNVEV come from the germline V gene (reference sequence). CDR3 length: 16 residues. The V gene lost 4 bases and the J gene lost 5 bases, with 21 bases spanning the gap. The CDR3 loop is CASSSTLGTRTDEQYF. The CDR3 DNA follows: TGTGCCAGCAGTTCCACACTTGGGACCAGGACGGACGAGCAGTACTTC.

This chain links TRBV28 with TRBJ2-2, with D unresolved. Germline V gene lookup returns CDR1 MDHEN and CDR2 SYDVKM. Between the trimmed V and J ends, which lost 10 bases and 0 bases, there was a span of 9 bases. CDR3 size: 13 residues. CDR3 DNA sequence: TGTGCCACCAAACACGCGAACACCGGGGAGCTGTTTTTT. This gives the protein CATKHANTGELFF.

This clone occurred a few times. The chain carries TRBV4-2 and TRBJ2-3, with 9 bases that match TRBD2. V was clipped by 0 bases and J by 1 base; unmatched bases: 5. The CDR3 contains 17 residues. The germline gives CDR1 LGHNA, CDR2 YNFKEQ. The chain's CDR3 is CASSQDGPSGGTDTQYF. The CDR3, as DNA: TGTGCCAGCAGCCAAGATGGGCCTAGCGGGGGCACAGATACGCAGTATTTT.

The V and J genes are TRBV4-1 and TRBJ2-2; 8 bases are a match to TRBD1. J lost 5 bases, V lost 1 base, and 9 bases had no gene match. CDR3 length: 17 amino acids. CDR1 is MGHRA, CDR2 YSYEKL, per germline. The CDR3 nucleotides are TGCGCCAGCAGCCAAGGATACGTCAGGGGGCGAACCGGGGAGCTGTTTTTT. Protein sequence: CASSQGYVRGRTGELFF.

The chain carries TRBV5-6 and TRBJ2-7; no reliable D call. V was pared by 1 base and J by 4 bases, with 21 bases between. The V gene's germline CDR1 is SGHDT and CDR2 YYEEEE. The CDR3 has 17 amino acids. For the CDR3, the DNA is TGTGCCAGCAGCTTGAGTGGCCCGTCCCCGGTCCCTTACGAGCAGTACTTC. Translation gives CASSLSGPSPVPYEQYF.

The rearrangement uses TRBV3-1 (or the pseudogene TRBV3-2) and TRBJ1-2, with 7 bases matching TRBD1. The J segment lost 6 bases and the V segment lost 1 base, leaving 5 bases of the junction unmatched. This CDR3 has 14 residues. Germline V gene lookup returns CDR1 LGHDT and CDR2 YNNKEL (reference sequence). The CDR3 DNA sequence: TGTGCCAGCAGCCAAGTTCAGACAGGGCATGGCTACACCTTC. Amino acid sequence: CASSQVQTGHGYTF.

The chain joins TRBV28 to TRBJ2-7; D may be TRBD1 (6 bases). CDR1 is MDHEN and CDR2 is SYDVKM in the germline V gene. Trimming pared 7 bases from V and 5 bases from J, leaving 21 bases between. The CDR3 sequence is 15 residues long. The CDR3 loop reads CASNWAGAYLNEQYF. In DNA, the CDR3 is TGTGCCAGCAATTGGGCAGGGGCCTACCTAAACGAGCAGTACTTC.

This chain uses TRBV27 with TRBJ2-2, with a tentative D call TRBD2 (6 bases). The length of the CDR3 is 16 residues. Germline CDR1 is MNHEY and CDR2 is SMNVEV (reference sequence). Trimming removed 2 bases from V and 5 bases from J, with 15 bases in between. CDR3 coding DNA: TGTGCCAGCAGTTTAGGAGGGTTGGGTAGTACCGGGGAGCTGTTTTTT. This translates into CASSLGGLGSTGELFF.

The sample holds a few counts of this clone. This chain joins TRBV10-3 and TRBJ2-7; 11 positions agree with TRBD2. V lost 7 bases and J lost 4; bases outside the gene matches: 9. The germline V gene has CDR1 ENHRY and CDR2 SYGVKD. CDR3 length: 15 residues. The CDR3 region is CAITSTSGSGYEQYF. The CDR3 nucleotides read TGTGCCATCACCTCTACTAGCGGGAGTGGATACGAGCAGTACTTC.

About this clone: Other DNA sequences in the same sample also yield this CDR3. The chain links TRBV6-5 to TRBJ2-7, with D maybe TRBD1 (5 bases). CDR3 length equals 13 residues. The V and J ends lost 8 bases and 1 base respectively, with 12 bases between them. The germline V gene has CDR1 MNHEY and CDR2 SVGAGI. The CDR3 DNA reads TGTGCCAGCTGGGTGGGGCAATCCTACGAGCAGTACTTC. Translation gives CASWVGQSYEQYF.

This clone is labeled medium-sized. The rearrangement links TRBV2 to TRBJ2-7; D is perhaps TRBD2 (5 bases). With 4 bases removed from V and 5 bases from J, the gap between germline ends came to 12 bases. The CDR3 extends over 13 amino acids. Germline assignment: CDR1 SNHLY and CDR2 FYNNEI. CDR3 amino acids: CASSAEAVHEQYF. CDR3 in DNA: TGTGCCAGCAGTGCCGAAGCGGTCCACGAGCAGTACTTC.

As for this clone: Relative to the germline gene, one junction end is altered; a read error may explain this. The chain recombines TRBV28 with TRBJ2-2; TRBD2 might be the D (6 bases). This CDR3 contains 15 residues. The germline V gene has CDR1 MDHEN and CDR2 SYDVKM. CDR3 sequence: CASSLFQGGAGELFF. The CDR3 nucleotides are TGTGCCAGCAGTTTATTCCAGGGCGGGGCCGGAGAGCTGTTTTTT.

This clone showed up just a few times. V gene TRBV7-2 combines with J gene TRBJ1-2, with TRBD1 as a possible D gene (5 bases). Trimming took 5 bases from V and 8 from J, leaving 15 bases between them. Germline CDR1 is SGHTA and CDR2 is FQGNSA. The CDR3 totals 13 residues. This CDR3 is CASSPQGVRGYTF. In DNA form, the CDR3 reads TGTGCCAGCAGCCCCCAAGGGGTTAGAGGCTACACCTTC.

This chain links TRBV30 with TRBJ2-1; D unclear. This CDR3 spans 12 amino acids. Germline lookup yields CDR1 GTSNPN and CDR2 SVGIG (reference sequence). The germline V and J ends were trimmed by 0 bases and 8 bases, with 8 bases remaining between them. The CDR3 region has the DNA TGTGCCTGGAGTGTACTTTCCGATGAGCAGTTCTTC. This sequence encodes CAWSVLSDEQFF.

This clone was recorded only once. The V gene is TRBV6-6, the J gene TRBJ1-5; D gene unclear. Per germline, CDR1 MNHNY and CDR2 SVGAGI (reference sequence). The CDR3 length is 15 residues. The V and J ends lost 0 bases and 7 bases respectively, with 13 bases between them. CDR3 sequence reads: CASSYSPWEGQPQHF. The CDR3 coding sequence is TGTGCCAGCAGTTACTCTCCGTGGGAAGGCCAGCCCCAGCATTTT.

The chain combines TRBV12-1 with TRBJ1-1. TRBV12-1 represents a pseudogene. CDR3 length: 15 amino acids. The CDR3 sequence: CASSHPPGINTEAFF. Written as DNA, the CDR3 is TGTGCCAGCAGCCACCCTCCCGGGATTAACACTGAAGCTTTCTTT.

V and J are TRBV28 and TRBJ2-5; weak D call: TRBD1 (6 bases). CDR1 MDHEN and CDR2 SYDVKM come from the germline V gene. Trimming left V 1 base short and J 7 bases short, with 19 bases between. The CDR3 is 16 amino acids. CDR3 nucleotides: TGTGCCAGCAGTTTATCATGGACAGCGGCGATATCGACCCAGTACTTC. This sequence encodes CASSLSWTAAISTQYF. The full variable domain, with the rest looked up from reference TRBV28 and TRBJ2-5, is DVKVTQSSRYLVKRTGEKVFLECVQDMDHENMFWYRQDPGLGLRLIYFSYDVKMKEKGDIPEGYSVSREKKERFSLILESASTNQTSMYLCASSLSWTAAISTQYFGPGTRLLVL.

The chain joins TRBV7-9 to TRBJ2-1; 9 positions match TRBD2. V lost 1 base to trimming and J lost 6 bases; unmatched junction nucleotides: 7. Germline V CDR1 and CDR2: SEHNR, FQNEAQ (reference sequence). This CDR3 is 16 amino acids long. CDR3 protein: CASSLGAGLAFNEQFF. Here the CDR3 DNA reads TGTGCCAGCAGCTTAGGGGCGGGACTAGCTTTCAATGAGCAGTTCTTC. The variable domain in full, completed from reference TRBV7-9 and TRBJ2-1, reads DTGVSQNPRHKITKRGQNVTFRCDPISEHNRLYWYRQTLGQGPEFLTYFQNEAQLEKSRLLSDRFSAERPKGSFSTLEIQRTEQGDSAMYLCASSLGAGLAFNEQFFGPGTRLTVL.

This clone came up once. This chain's CDR3 is CAWSVGANYNSPLHF. The CDR3 DNA sequence: TGTGCCTGGAGTGTGGGGGCGAACTATAATTCACCCCTCCACTTT. J is TRBJ1-6 and V is TRBV30, with D tentatively TRBD1 (6 bases). The CDR3 runs 15 residues. Germline-derived CDR1 and CDR2 are GTSNPN and SVGIG (reference sequence). V gave up 0 bases and J gave up 3 bases, with 9 bases separating them.

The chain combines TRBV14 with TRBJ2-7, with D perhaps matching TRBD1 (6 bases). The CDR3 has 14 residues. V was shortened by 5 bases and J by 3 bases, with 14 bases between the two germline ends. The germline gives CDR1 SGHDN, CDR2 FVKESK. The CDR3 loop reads CASSADSVSYEQYF. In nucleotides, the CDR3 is TGTGCCAGCAGCGCGGACAGTGTTAGCTACGAGCAGTACTTC.